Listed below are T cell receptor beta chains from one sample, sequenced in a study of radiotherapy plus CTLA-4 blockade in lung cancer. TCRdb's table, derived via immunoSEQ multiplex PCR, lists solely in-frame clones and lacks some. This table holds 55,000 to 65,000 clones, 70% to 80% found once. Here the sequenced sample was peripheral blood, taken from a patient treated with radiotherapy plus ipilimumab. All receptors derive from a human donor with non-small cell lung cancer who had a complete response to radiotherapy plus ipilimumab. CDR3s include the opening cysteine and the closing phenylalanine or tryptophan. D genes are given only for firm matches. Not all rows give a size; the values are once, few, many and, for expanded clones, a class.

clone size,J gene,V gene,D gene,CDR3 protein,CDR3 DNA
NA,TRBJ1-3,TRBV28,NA,CASSSQGLGGNTIYF,TGTGCCAGCAGTTCCCAGGGTCTGGGGGGAAACACCATATATTTT
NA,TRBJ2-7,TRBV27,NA,CASSFSPSRGSRLYEQYF,TGTGCCAGCAGTTTCTCTCCGTCCCGGGGGAGTAGACTCTACGAGCAGTACTTC
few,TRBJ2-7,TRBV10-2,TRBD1,CASNTGTGNSYEQYF,TGCGCCAGCAACACCGGGACAGGAAACTCCTACGAGCAGTACTTC
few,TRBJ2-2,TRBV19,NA,CASSIGQNTGELFF,TGTGCCAGTAGTATAGGGCAGAACACCGGGGAGCTGTTTTTT
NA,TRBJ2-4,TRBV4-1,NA,CASSQDPTAQNIQYF,TGCGCCAGCAGCCAAGATCCAACAGCTCAAAACATTCAGTACTTC
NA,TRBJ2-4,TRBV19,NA,CASSIEGRRENIQYF,TGTGCCAGTAGTATAGAGGGCAGGAGGGAAAACATTCAGTACTTC
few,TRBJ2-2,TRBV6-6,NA,CASSYQQGTGELFF,TGTGCCAGCAGTTACCAACAGGGAACCGGGGAGCTGTTTTTT
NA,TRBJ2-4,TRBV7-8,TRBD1,CASTATGIQYF,TGTGCCAGCACCGCGACAGGGATTCAGTACTTC
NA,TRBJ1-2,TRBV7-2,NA,CASSLGGSNYGYTF,TGTGCCAGCAGCTTAGGGGGCAGTAACTATGGCTACACCTTC
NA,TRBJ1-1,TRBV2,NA,CASSLEIRAFF,TGTGCCAGCAGTCTGGAGATTAGGGCTTTCTTT
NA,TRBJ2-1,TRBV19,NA,CASSSRGAGEQFF,TGTGCCAGTAGTAGTCGGGGGGCAGGCGAGCAGTTCTTC
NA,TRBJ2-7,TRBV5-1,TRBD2,CASSPGGGAATYEQYF,TGCGCCAGCAGCCCGGGGGGTGGGGCAGCCACCTACGAGCAGTACTTC
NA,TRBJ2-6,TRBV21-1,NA,CASSNRTGGIGANVLTF,TGTGCCAGCAGCAACCGGACAGGGGGGATCGGGGCCAACGTCCTGACTTTC
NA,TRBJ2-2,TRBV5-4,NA,CASSEGGAGAVGGELFF,TGTGCCAGCAGTGAGGGGGGGGCAGGGGCAGTCGGCGGGGAGCTGTTTTTT
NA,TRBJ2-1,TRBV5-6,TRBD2,CASSSLGGGYNEQFF,TGTGCCAGCAGCTCGCTGGGGGGGGGCTACAATGAGCAGTTCTTC
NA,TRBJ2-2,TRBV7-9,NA,CASSQAPNTGELFF,TGTGCCAGCAGCCAGGCACCGAACACCGGGGAGCTGTTTTTT
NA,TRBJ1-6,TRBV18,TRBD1,CASSPDRVEGKSPLHF,TGTGCCAGCTCACCGGACAGGGTAGAGGGGAAATCACCCCTCCACTTT
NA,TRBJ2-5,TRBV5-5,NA,CASSRDSQYQETQYF,TGTGCCAGCAGCCGGGACTCCCAGTACCAAGAGACCCAGTACTTC
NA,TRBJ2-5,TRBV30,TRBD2,CAWSALAGVGQETQYF,TGTGCCTGGAGTGCATTAGCGGGGGTGGGCCAAGAGACCCAGTACTTC
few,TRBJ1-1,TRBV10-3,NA,CAIRKTGNTEAFF,TGTGCCATCAGGAAGACAGGGAACACTGAAGCTTTCTTT
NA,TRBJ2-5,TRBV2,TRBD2,CASSDVTSAQETQYF,TGTGCCAGCAGTGATGTGACTAGCGCTCAAGAGACCCAGTACTTC
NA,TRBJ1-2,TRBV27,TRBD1,CASSLTTGGYGYTF,TGTGCCAGCAGTTTAACGACAGGGGGCTATGGCTACACCTTC
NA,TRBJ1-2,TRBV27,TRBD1,CASSFLGQGADGYTF,TGTGCCAGCAGTTTCCTTGGACAGGGGGCCGATGGCTACACCTTC
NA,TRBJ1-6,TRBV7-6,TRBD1,CASSLDREGINSPLHF,TGTGCCAGCAGCCTGGACAGGGAGGGGATTAATTCACCCCTCCACTTT
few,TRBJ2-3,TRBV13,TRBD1,CASSLAQGMDTQYF,TGTGCCAGCAGCTTAGCACAGGGGATGGATACGCAGTATTTT
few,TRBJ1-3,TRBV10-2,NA,CASSDRGGNTIYF,TGCGCCAGCAGTGACAGGGGTGGAAACACCATATATTTT
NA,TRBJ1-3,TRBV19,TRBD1,CASSFASTGSGNTIYF,TGTGCCAGTAGTTTCGCATCGACAGGGAGTGGAAACACCATATATTTT
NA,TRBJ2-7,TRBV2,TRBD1,CASSNPGTASSYEQYF,TGTGCCAGCAGCAACCCCGGGACAGCCTCCTCCTACGAGCAGTACTTC
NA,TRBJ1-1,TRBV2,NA,CASSGRGIGTEAFF,TGTGCCAGCAGTGGGCGGGGGATCGGCACTGAAGCTTTCTTT
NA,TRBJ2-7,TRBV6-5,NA,CASSEQGPPYEQYF,TGTGCCAGCAGTGAACAGGGCCCCCCTTACGAGCAGTACTTC
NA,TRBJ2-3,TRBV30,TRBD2,CAWSASGSSADTQYF,TGTGCCTGGAGTGCTAGCGGGAGCTCCGCAGATACGCAGTATTTT